The present TCR beta chain was sequenced within a study of post-analysis software for immune sequencing data (dated by TCRdb to 2015 to 2017). In terms of the full investigation: Disease courses on record covered relapsing-remitting, secondary progressive and progressive-relapsing multiple sclerosis, though some patients had no subtype annotation. A subset of samples was prepared in parallel using single-end sample barcoding, then pooled and co-amplified after Illumina adapter ligation. The multiple sclerosis patient repertoires were compared with about a dozen previously published healthy control repertoires from donors aged about 6 to 26 years. On the study overall, not on this receptor specifically: Multiple sclerosis patients had significantly lower normalized Chao1 diversity than controls, a result that suggests substantial peripheral T-cell clonal expansion. The multiple sclerosis patient group was slightly younger than the control group. When samples were clustered directly using the F measure, samples prepared in the same batch co-clustered strongly, which prompted a batch-effect correction.

Turning to this clonotype: The antigen this receptor binds is unknown. No base qualities exist here, and no much larger clone lies one base off it.

To demonstrate the VDJtools post-analysis software, TCR beta repertoires were profiled from the peripheral blood of roughly 12 young patients with multiple sclerosis. Multiple sclerosis patients were children and adolescents aged 6 to 15 years. Library construction relied on PCR. Sequencing instrument: Illumina HiSeq 2500. Unique molecular identifiers were incorporated into TCR beta cDNA libraries to reduce PCR and sequencing biases. Every 1 to 10 million input T cells yielded roughly 0.5 million cDNA molecules, meaning each molecule approximated one T cell. The same protocol used for the earlier healthy control dataset was applied to prepare and sequence the patient libraries. Within a given batch, samples were prepared together, multiplexed and sequenced on the same HiSeq lane. Regarding the original processing steps: Raw barcoded reads were processed with MIGEC, discarding single-read molecular identifier groups before consensus assembly and CDR3 extraction. Clonotype tables were post-analysed with VDJtools, and diversity was normalized by down-sampling all datasets to the smallest sample size. To correct batch-related cross-sample contamination, repertoire overlap clustering matched CDR3 amino acid sequences but not nucleotide sequences. TCRdb reworked the public reads: Q25 trimming with fastp, MiXCR clone assembly, productive beta chains retained. Every distinct CDR3 protein forms one entry, paired with its most common genes and DNA. TCRdb's processing, not the authors', yielded these V and J calls. This sample is represented by some 260,000 distinct CDR3 sequences; just over 35% of them were singletons. The ten largest make up around 5% of the sample.

Sequenced input: blood. This TCR was sampled from a girl between 5 and 17 years old with multiple sclerosis.

This receptor has the CDR3 CSAVRGEGQPQHF. The DNA reads TGCAGTGCCGTTCGGGGGGAAGGTCAGCCCCAGCATTTT. The chain is made from TRBV20-1 and TRBJ1-5; a weak D assignment points to TRBD1 (5 bases agree). The CDR3 sequence holds 13 residues, the cysteine and phenylalanine included. The entry retains the CDR3 DNA only, 39 bases that are in frame from base 1. V is clipped by 6 bases and J by 6 bases, and the sequence between their germline boundaries is 15 bases long. For CDR1 and CDR2, the germline V gene (reference sequence) lists DFQATT and SNEGSKA.